At least ten counts were recorded for the clone carrying this T cell receptor (beta chain). The antigen is undetermined. Treatment reported: randomized to nivolumab then ipilimumab (arm A) or the reverse (arm B). Using immunoSEQ multiplex PCR, the repertoire was profiled, and TCRdb retains in-frame clones only, with some absent. The profile shows roughly 2,000 clones, around 24% of them singletons. This entry belongs to a study of sequential checkpoint blockade in melanoma. On the study more broadly: Both treatment sequences were followed by maintenance nivolumab.

CDR3 length: 13 residues. Trimming left V 5 bases short and J 7 bases short, with 15 bases between. Findings of the study overall: Pretreatment TIL clonality tracked with response in the nivolumab-first arm.

The TCR originated in a human donor with melanoma. The chain couples TRBV7-1 to TRBJ2-7; maybe TRBD2 (5 bases). TRBV7-1 is an ORF, with its function uncertain. The source was tumor tissue (inferred from file names), collected from a patient given nivolumab and ipilimumab in sequence. The CDR3 coding sequence is TGTGCCAGCAGCATAATCGGGGTGGGAGAGCAGTACTTC. Protein: CASSIIGVGEQYF.